This T cell receptor beta chain was recovered during a study of control samples from healthy donors and cancer patients. V was trimmed by 6 bases and J by 4 bases, leaving 13 bases between them. The CDR3 runs 13 residues. Germline CDR1 and CDR2: MNHEY and SVGAGI. Profiled with immunoSEQ multiplex PCR; TCRdb holds only in-frame clones, not every one. The sample carries about 150,000 clones, roughly 93% recorded once. The receptor comes from a man between 18 and 35 years old in good health. The rearrangement links TRBV6-5 to TRBJ2-7; D possibly corresponds to TRBD1 (6 bases). The source material was blood. CDR3 loop: CASSVLQGYEQYF. The CDR3, as DNA: TGTGCCAGCAGCGTTCTACAGGGTTACGAGCAGTACTTC.